This entry lists 20 T cell receptor beta chains sequenced from one sample in a study of blood T cell repertoires in COVID-19. Sequenced by immunoSEQ multiplex PCR; TCRdb stores in-frame clones only, minus some. This repertoire shows about 300,000 clones, approximately 90% found once; its top ten account for around 2%. The specimen sequenced was peripheral blood. Receptors were obtained from a woman in her 30s with COVID-19, enrolled during active disease.

The rearrangement uses TRBV7-6 and TRBJ2-2, with TRBD1 matching 8 bases. The junction had 9 bases not matched to a gene; V was cut back by 4 bases and J by 5 bases. The CDR3 runs to 16 residues. The V gene's germline CDR1 is SGHVS and CDR2 FNYEAQ. The CDR3 region has the DNA TGTGCCAGCAGCTCGAGCTCCAGGGGGCTTACCGGGGAGCTGTTTTTT. Amino acids: CASSSSSRGLTGELFF.

The rearrangement links TRBV24-1 to TRBJ1-2; 9 bases are a match to TRBD1. V trimming: 4 bases; J trimming: 4 bases; junction bases outside the gene matches: 9. CDR3 size: 16 residues. Germline V CDR1 and CDR2: KGHDR, SFDVKD. CDR3 loop: CATSEPSGTGSYGYTF. DNA for the CDR3: TGTGCCACCAGTGAACCTTCCGGGACAGGGTCCTATGGCTACACCTTC.

The chain joins TRBV15 to TRBJ1-2; possible D gene TRBD1, 6 bases. The CDR3 is 13 amino acids. The germline V gene has CDR1 LNHNV and CDR2 YYDKDF (reference sequence). V dropped 1 base and J dropped 8 bases, with 11 bases sitting between them. This chain's CDR3 is CATSRGAGVGYTF. DNA of the CDR3: TGTGCCACCAGCAGAGGGGCAGGGGTAGGCTACACCTTC.

The chain recombines TRBV29-1 with TRBJ1-2, with 7 bases matching TRBD1. Germline V gives CDR1 SQVTM, CDR2 ANQGSEA. This CDR3 comprises 13 residues. J gave up 4 bases and V 8 bases, and 10 bases lay outside the gene matches. CDR3 sequence reads: CSIYLDRSYGYTF. CDR3 coding DNA: TGCAGCATCTACCTGGACAGGAGCTATGGCTACACCTTC.

The table lists this clone with a count of one. The rearrangement joins TRBV3-1 (or the pseudogene TRBV3-2) to TRBJ2-1; tentative D call: TRBD2 (6 bases). CDR3 length: 17 amino acids. In germline, CDR1 is LGHDT, CDR2 YNNKEL (reference sequence). V was shortened by 3 bases and J by 6 bases, with 21 bases between the two germline ends. CDR3 protein: CASSHPFYGTPSNEQFF. The CDR3 DNA is TGTGCCAGCAGCCACCCATTTTACGGGACTCCCAGCAATGAGCAGTTCTTC.

Details on this clone: Other DNA sequences from this sample encode an identical CDR3 as well. The genes are TRBV25-1 and TRBJ1-1; maybe TRBD1 (6 bases). V was cut by 1 base and J by 0 bases, with 9 bases left in between. From germline, CDR1 is MGHDK and CDR2 SYGVNS. The CDR3 runs to 15 residues. The CDR3 sequence is CASSEFGDMNTEAFF. The DNA for the CDR3 is TGTGCCAGCAGTGAATTTGGGGACATGAACACTGAAGCTTTCTTT.

The chain is built from TRBV27 and TRBJ1-2; TRBD1 agrees at 7 bases. The CDR3 sequence is 13 residues long. V trimming: 3 bases; J trimming: 4 bases; junction bases outside the gene matches: 2. Germline-derived CDR1 and CDR2 are MNHEY and SMNVEV (reference sequence). In nucleotides, the CDR3 is TGTGCCAGCAGTTTCAGGGGGAGCTATGGCTACACCTTC. Its translation: CASSFRGSYGYTF.

In DNA, the CDR3 is TGTGCCAGCAGAGGCAGGGAAAACACTGAAGCTTTCTTT. It encodes CASRGRENTEAFF. The rearrangement links TRBV6-6 to TRBJ1-1; the D gene is possibly TRBD1 (5 bases). CDR1 is MNHNY, CDR2 SVGAGI, per germline (reference sequence). Between the trimmed V and J ends, which lost 6 bases and 2 bases, there was a span of 10 bases. CDR3 size: 13 residues.

The J gene is TRBJ1-5, the V gene TRBV7-6, with 7 bases that match TRBD1. Germline loops: CDR1 SGHVS, CDR2 FNYEAQ. V shed 1 base, J shed 7 bases, and the junction held 7 bases outside the gene matches. The CDR3 covers 15 residues. The CDR3 coding sequence is TGTGCCAGCAGCTTAGGAGGGAGCAGGGGGCAGCCCCAGCATTTT. Encoded protein: CASSLGGSRGQPQHF.

The genes are TRBV6-5 and TRBJ2-7, with D perhaps matching TRBD1 (5 bases). Germline lookup yields CDR1 MNHEY and CDR2 SVGAGI. CDR3 size: 14 residues. Between the trimmed V and J ends, which lost 6 bases and 4 bases, there was a span of 16 bases. This CDR3 is CASRKRTYPYEQYF. The CDR3 DNA follows: TGTGCCAGCAGAAAACGGACATACCCGTACGAGCAGTACTTC.

V is TRBV21-1 and J is TRBJ2-5; the table's D gene call, TRBD1, was not cross checked with the DNA. TRBV21-1 is annotated as a pseudogene. This CDR3 is built from 16 residues. This CDR3 is CASSKDHREMEETQYF. Here the CDR3 DNA reads TGTGCCAGCAGCAAAGACCACAGGGAAATGGAGGAGACCCAGTACTTC.

This clone was seen just once. The V and J genes are TRBV2 and TRBJ1-2; the match to TRBD1 covers 8 bases. The CDR3 length is 16 residues. Unmatched junction bases numbered 17, after V lost 10 bases and J lost 4 bases. Looked up from germline, CDR1 is SNHLY and CDR2 is FYNNEI. The CDR3 here is CATLSDREGLGYGYTF. In DNA, the CDR3 is TGTGCCACCTTATCGGACAGGGAAGGGTTAGGCTATGGCTACACCTTC. Looking up the rest from reference TRBV2 and TRBJ1-2 gives the full variable domain: EPEVTQTPSHQVTQMGQEVILRCVPISNHLYFYWYRQILGQKVEFLVSFYNNEISEKSEIFDDQFSVERPDGSNFTLKIRSTKLEDSAMYFCATLSDREGLGYGYTFGSGTRLTVV.

The V and J genes are TRBV27 and TRBJ2-7, with TRBD1 matching over 11 bases. Germline CDR1 MNHEY, CDR2 SMNVEV (reference sequence). The CDR3 is made up of 19 amino acids. With V trimmed by 4 bases and J by 2 bases, 16 bases remained unmatched. As DNA, the CDR3 is TGTGCCAGCAGTTCCCTATTCGAGACCGGGACAGGGGGAACCTACGAGCAGTACTTC. Residues: CASSSLFETGTGGTYEQYF.

This chain connects TRBV2 to TRBJ1-3; D is undetermined. Germline values: CDR1 SNHLY, CDR2 FYNNEI. V gave up 6 bases and J gave up 4 bases, with 13 bases separating them. The CDR3 totals 14 residues. For the CDR3, the DNA is TGTGCCAGCAGGAGGGAGGGAGGAGGAAACACCATATATTTT. Encoded protein: CASRREGGGNTIYF.

The chain couples TRBV6-6 to TRBJ1-2; no reliable D call. With 6 bases removed from V and 4 bases from J, the gap between germline ends came to 9 bases. The CDR3 is made up of 12 amino acids. Germline CDR1 MNHNY, CDR2 SVGAGI (reference sequence). The CDR3: CASRTESYGYTF. In DNA form, the CDR3 reads TGTGCCAGCAGAACAGAGAGCTATGGCTACACCTTC.

This chain uses TRBV7-6 with TRBJ1-3, with 8 bases matching TRBD1. This CDR3 contains 17 residues. Germline V gene sequence: CDR1 SGHVS, CDR2 FNYEAQ. V trimming: 5 bases; J trimming: 4 bases; junction bases outside the gene matches: 13. The CDR3 DNA sequence: TGTGCCAGCAGCGACCCGCCCACAGGGGGAGGAGGAAACACCATATATTTT. This sequence encodes CASSDPPTGGGGNTIYF.

Worth noting for this clone: In the same sample, other DNA sequences code for this CDR3. The rearrangement joins TRBV19 to TRBJ1-6; 9 bases are shared with TRBD1. The germline CDR1 and CDR2 sequences are LNHDA and SQIVND (reference sequence). This CDR3 spans 14 amino acids. The J segment lost 9 bases and the V segment lost 3 bases, leaving 3 bases of the junction unmatched. The CDR3 nucleotides are TGTGCCAGTAGTATTGGACAGGGGATTTCACCCCTCCACTTT. Translated, it gives CASSIGQGISPLHF.

The rearrangement joins TRBV13 to TRBJ2-1; 14 positions match TRBD2. The CDR3 is 17 amino acids. Germline V lookup: CDR1 PRHDT, CDR2 FYEKMQ (reference sequence). V lost 5 bases and J lost 3; bases outside the gene matches: 6. The CDR3 DNA reads as TGTGCCAGCAGCACGGGACTAGCGGGAGACTTCTACAATGAGCAGTTCTTC. The encoded protein is CASSTGLAGDFYNEQFF.

The CDR3 nucleotides are TGTGCCAGCAGCTCGGACAGGGGGAGAAAGGAGAGCAATCAGCCCCAGCATTTT. Translated, it gives CASSSDRGRKESNQPQHF. The rearrangement uses TRBV2 and TRBJ1-5; TRBD1 agrees at 10 bases. Trimming at V came to 6 bases and at J to 1 base, leaving 12 bases not matched to a gene. This CDR3 has 18 amino acids. Germline V CDR1 and CDR2: SNHLY, FYNNEI.

This clone occurred once. The chain recombines TRBV11-1 with TRBJ1-3; D not certain. The CDR3 consists of 14 residues. Trimming left V 5 bases short and J 0 bases short, with 8 bases between. Germline V lookup: CDR1 SGHAT, CDR2 FQDESV (reference sequence). The CDR3, as DNA: TGTGCCAGCAGCCTGGGCCCCTCTGGAAACACCATATATTTT. Protein product: CASSLGPSGNTIYF. The whole variable domain, filled in from reference TRBV11-1 and TRBJ1-3, reads EAEVAQSPRYKITEKSQAVAFWCDPISGHATLYWYRQILGQGPELLVQFQDESVVDDSQLPKDRFSAERLKGVDSTLKIQPAELGDSAMYLCASSLGPSGNTIYFGEGSWLTVV.